These 27 T cell receptor beta chains originate from one sample sequenced in a study of human T cells and chemical hapten exposure (dated by TCRdb to 2020 to 2023). To prepare the library, RACE was applied. TCRdb names NextSeq 500 as the instrument used. Through fastp at Q25 and MiXCR, TCRdb rebuilt clones from the public reads, retaining in-frame beta chains. CDR3 protein duplicates are merged, each entry listing the most common genes and DNA. This sample has 340,000 or so distinct CDR3 sequences in its table, and approximately 6.9% of those were observed once. Of the sample, more than 7% falls within the top ten clones. What the time point label conveys for this sample: patch test 1, 2 weeks after DPC sensitization. Taken with the paper, the label for treatment or condition translates to: therapeutic diphenylcyclopropenone sensitization with weekly scalp DPC. This specimen consisted of whole blood, obtained in connection with sensitization to the hapten diphenylcyclopropenone (DPC). The receptors were sampled from a woman aged 18 to 35 with alopecia areata. Some clones in this sample may be carry-over from other donors' samples.

Points on this clonotype: A much larger clone lies a single base off, so this may be a read error. The chain combines TRBV20-1 with TRBJ2-3; TRBD2 is a possible D gene (5 bases). Germline CDR1 reads DFQATT; CDR2 reads SNEGSKA (reference sequence). The length of the CDR3 is 13 residues. CDR3 DNA: TGCGGTGCTCCCGCACTAGGCGCAGATACGCAGTATTTT. Translation gives CGAPALGADTQYF.

This clonotype came up a few times. The J gene is TRBJ2-1, the V gene TRBV12-5; D is uncertain. With 1 base removed from V and 9 bases from J, the gap between germline ends came to 13 bases. This CDR3 has 14 residues. CDR1 LGHNT and CDR2 FRNRAP come from the germline V gene. CDR3 in DNA: TGTGCTAGTGGTTTGGAAATCGGGTTCTGTGAGCAGTTCTTC. Its protein is CASGLEIGFCEQFF. The full variable domain, its missing parts supplied by reference TRBV12-5 and TRBJ2-1, is DARVTQTPRHKVTEMGQEVTMRCQPILGHNTVFWYRQTMMQGLELLAYFRNRAPLDDSGMPKDRFSAEMPDATLATLKIQPSEPRDSAVYFCASGLEIGFCEQFFGPGTRLTVL.

The genes are TRBV5-1 and TRBJ2-4; D possibly corresponds to TRBD2 (5 bases). In germline, CDR1 is SGHRS, CDR2 YFSETQ. The CDR3 runs 14 residues. Trimming pared 4 bases from V and 0 bases from J, leaving 8 bases between. The CDR3 nucleotides are TGCGCCAGCAGCCCTAGCTCAGCCAAAAACATTCAGTACTTC. It translates to CASSPSSAKNIQYF.

This clonotype was counted a few times. The chain links TRBV20-1 to TRBJ2-7; D is perhaps TRBD1 (6 bases). Germline values: CDR1 DFQATT, CDR2 SNEGSKA (reference sequence). Deletions cut 0 bases from V and 3 bases from J, with 21 bases between. The CDR3 loop spans 17 amino acids. The CDR3 DNA reads TGCAGTGCTAGAGATCCACCGGGGACACCCGATCTCTACGAGCAGTACTTC. It encodes CSARDPPGTPDLYEQYF.

This sequence joins TRBV20-1 and TRBJ1-1, with 9 bases aligning to TRBD1. The CDR3 has 14 amino acids. V was pared by 1 base and J by 5 bases, with 5 bases of the junction left unmatched. Germline CDR1 DFQATT, CDR2 SNEGSKA (reference sequence). The CDR3 coding sequence is TGCAGTGCTAGAGCCGGGACAGGGAATACTGAAGCTTTCTTT. This encodes CSARAGTGNTEAFF.

This clonotype has a handful of counts. The chain has TRBV12-3 or TRBV12-4 and TRBJ1-2; D ambiguous. The CDR3 totals 13 residues. The V end was cut by 1 base, the J end by 3 bases, with 6 bases between. The DNA of the CDR3 is TGTGCCAGCAGTTTAGATGGGTACTATGGCTACACCTTC. Translating gives CASSLDGYYGYTF.

This clonotype was detected a few times. The chain carries TRBV6-6 and TRBJ1-4, with D unclear. Trimming took 5 bases from V and 8 from J, leaving 12 bases between them. This CDR3 is 13 amino acids long. Germline V gives CDR1 MNHNY, CDR2 SVGAGI (reference sequence). Written as DNA, the CDR3 is TGTGCCAGCAGTCCGGTTATTCAAGAAAAACTGTTTTTT. The encoded protein is CASSPVIQEKLFF.

Only a few counts were recorded for this clonotype. This chain joins TRBV5-6 and TRBJ1-1; D is ambiguous. This CDR3 is 12 amino acids long. Between the trimmed V and J ends, which lost 3 bases and 10 bases, there was a span of 13 bases. Germline V gene sequence: CDR1 SGHDT, CDR2 YYEEEE. The CDR3 region is CASSSPRRGAFF. Here the CDR3 DNA reads TGTGCCAGCAGCTCCCCCAGGCGAGGAGCTTTCTTT. The full variable domain, completed using reference TRBV5-6 and TRBJ1-1, is DAGVTQSPTHLIKTRGQQVTLRCSPKSGHDTVSWYQQALGQGPQFIFQYYEEEERQRGNFPDRFSGHQFPNYSSELNVNALLLGDSALYLCASSSPRRGAFFGQGTRLTVV.

The sample holds many counts of this clonotype. The V gene is TRBV29-1, the J gene TRBJ1-5; D uncertain. The germline V gene encodes CDR1 SQVTM and CDR2 ANQGSEA. The V end was cut by 7 bases, the J end by 5 bases, with 9 bases between. CDR3 size: 11 residues. The CDR3 region is CSGSEDQPQHF. Written as DNA, the CDR3 is TGCAGCGGCTCCGAGGATCAGCCCCAGCATTTT. The variable domain in full, with the rest retrieved from reference TRBV29-1 and TRBJ1-5, is SAVISQKPSRDICQRGTSLTIQCQVDSQVTMMFWYRQQPGQSLTLIATANQGSEATYESGFVIDKFPISRPNLTFSTLTVSNMSPEDSSIYLCSGSEDQPQHFGDGTRLSIL.

The chain couples TRBV7-9 to TRBJ1-1, with a tentative D call TRBD1 (6 bases). The germline V and J ends were trimmed by 3 bases and 7 bases, with 12 bases remaining between them. The V gene's germline CDR1 is SEHNR and CDR2 FQNEAQ (reference sequence). This CDR3 region has 13 residues. DNA for the CDR3: TGTGCCAGCAGCTTGGTTGAGGGGGATGAAGCTTTCTTT. Its protein product is CASSLVEGDEAFF. Combining the CDR3 with reference TRBV7-9 and TRBJ1-1 gives the whole variable domain DTGVSQNPRHKITKRGQNVTFRCDPISEHNRLYWYRQTLGQGPEFLTYFQNEAQLEKSRLLSDRFSAERPKGSFSTLEIQRTEQGDSAMYLCASSLVEGDEAFFGQGTRLTVV.

With respect to this clonotype: Being one base from a much bigger clone, this may be a read error. The CDR3 spells CAISRKLVQETQYF. In DNA form, the CDR3 reads TGTGCCATCAGCCGGAAACTAGTTCAAGAGACCCAGTACTTC. The genes are TRBV7-9 and TRBJ2-5; D is perhaps TRBD2 (5 bases). Germline-derived CDR1 and CDR2 are SEHNR and FQNEAQ (reference sequence). CDR3 length: 14 amino acids.

This clonotype appeared a few times. The genes are TRBV7-2 and TRBJ1-3; possible D gene TRBD1, 5 bases. The germline V gene has CDR1 SGHTA and CDR2 FQGNSA. Deletions cut 0 bases from V and 0 bases from J, with 9 bases between. The CDR3 covers 16 residues. CDR3 nucleotides: TGTGCCAGCAGCTTAGCGGGGCCGGGCTCTGGAAACACCATATATTTT. Translated, it gives CASSLAGPGSGNTIYF.

This clonotype was seen a handful of times. The rearrangement links TRBV20-1 to TRBJ1-3; no clear D gene. CDR1 and CDR2 from the germline V gene are DFQATT and SNEGSKA (reference sequence). Trimming cost V 0 bases and J 2 bases, with 5 bases left between them. The CDR3 runs to 13 residues. DNA of the CDR3: TGCAGTGCTAGAGAGGGGACTGGAAACACCATATATTTT. Translating it yields CSAREGTGNTIYF.

This clonotype was seen ten or more times. The chain carries TRBV6-2 or TRBV6-3 and TRBJ1-5; the match to TRBD1 covers 7 bases. V shed 5 bases, J shed 6 bases, and the junction held 7 bases outside the gene matches. This CDR3 has 14 amino acids. Germline V gene lookup returns CDR1 MNHEY and CDR2 SVGEGT. CDR3 DNA sequence: TGTGCCAGCAGTCCCCAGGGGGGTACTCAGCCCCAGCATTTT. The encoded protein is CASSPQGGTQPQHF.

This clonotype appeared a few times. The chain uses TRBV3-1 and TRBJ2-4; 14 bases fit TRBD2. The V segment lost 4 bases and the J segment 2 bases; nucleotides outside the gene matches: 4. The CDR3 is 17 residues long. Per germline, CDR1 LGHDT and CDR2 YNNKEL (reference sequence). Written as DNA, the CDR3 is TGTGCCAGCAGCCCCGGGACTAGCGGGGGCCCCAAAAACATTCAGTACTTC. It specifies CASSPGTSGGPKNIQYF.

V and J are TRBV29-1 and TRBJ2-1, with 8 nucleotides matching TRBD2. V was clipped by 4 bases and J by 10 bases; unmatched bases: 3. The CDR3 has 11 amino acids. Per the germline V gene, CDR1 is SQVTM and CDR2 is ANQGSEA. For the CDR3, the DNA is TGCAGCGTTGTACGACTAGCGGAGCAGTTCTTC. Amino acids: CSVVRLAEQFF.

This clonotype has a handful of counts. A much larger clone is a single base away; this may be a read error. The J gene is TRBJ2-7, the V gene TRBV12-3 or TRBV12-4; 10 bases are a match to TRBD1. The CDR3 is 14 amino acids. The trim removed 6 bases at V and 3 bases at J, leaving 5 bases unmatched. The CDR3 spells CASSPWTGGYEQYF. In DNA, the CDR3 is TGTGCCAGCAGCCCCTGGACAGGGGGCTACGAGCAGTACTTC.

This clonotype was seen repeatedly, ten times or more. This chain links TRBV12-5 with TRBJ2-1; 12 bases are a match to TRBD2. The germline V gene encodes CDR1 LGHNT and CDR2 FRNRAP. The CDR3 is 15 residues long. V lost 6 bases and J lost 5; bases outside the gene matches: 5. The CDR3 loop is CASGLAGGPDNEQFF. CDR3 DNA: TGTGCTAGTGGCCTAGCGGGGGGGCCGGACAATGAGCAGTTCTTC.

A few counts support this clonotype. The CDR3 loop is CASSLGGLQPQHF. As DNA, the CDR3 is TGTGCCAGCAGCTTAGGAGGGCTGCAGCCCCAGCATTTT. The rearrangement links TRBV5-6 to TRBJ1-5; D remains ambiguous. The CDR3 has 13 residues. The germline V gene encodes CDR1 SGHDT and CDR2 YYEEEE. V lost 2 bases and J 7 bases, leaving 10 bases between the germline ends. Variable domain in full (rest from reference TRBV5-6 and TRBJ1-5): DAGVTQSPTHLIKTRGQQVTLRCSPKSGHDTVSWYQQALGQGPQFIFQYYEEEERQRGNFPDRFSGHQFPNYSSELNVNALLLGDSALYLCASSLGGLQPQHFGDGTRLSIL.

This clonotype was picked up many times. This chain joins TRBV4-3 and TRBJ1-4; D is unresolved. This CDR3 has 15 amino acids. Deletions cut 1 base from V and 0 bases from J, with 6 bases between. The germline V gene has CDR1 LGHNA and CDR2 YSLEER. The CDR3 loop is CASSQGQTTNEKLFF. Written as DNA, the CDR3 is TGCGCCAGCAGCCAAGGGCAGACAACTAATGAAAAACTGTTTTTT.

This clonotype was detected many times. This CDR3 is CASSNPGAGRGEFF. The CDR3 region has the DNA TGTGCCAGCAGTAATCCTGGTGCTGGTAGGGGGGAGTTCTTC. The chain joins TRBV6-2 or TRBV6-3 to TRBJ2-1; D is perhaps TRBD1 or TRBD2 (6 bases each). The CDR3 length is 14 residues. Looked up from germline, CDR1 is MNHEY and CDR2 is SVGEGT. The V gene lost 5 bases and the J gene lost 14 bases, with 22 bases spanning the gap.

The chain employs TRBV6-1 and TRBJ2-2; either TRBD1 or TRBD2 may fit D (5 bases each). This CDR3 is built from 14 residues. V was pared by 1 base and J by 3 bases, with 6 bases between. The germline V gene encodes CDR1 MNHNS and CDR2 SASEGT. The CDR3 region is CASSEVGDTGELFF. In DNA form, the CDR3 reads TGTGCCAGCAGTGAAGTGGGGGACACCGGGGAGCTGTTTTTT.

CDR3 nucleotides: TGTGCCAGCAGTGCCACCGGCACTAACTATGGCTACACCTTC. Protein sequence: CASSATGTNYGYTF. The chain couples TRBV2 to TRBJ1-2; D gene ambiguous. Trimming removed 4 bases at V and 0 bases at J, with 9 bases between. Germline CDR1 and CDR2: SNHLY and FYNNEI. The CDR3 runs to 14 residues.

The chain is built from TRBV29-1 and TRBJ2-5, with TRBD2 as a possible D gene (6 bases). V was trimmed by 0 bases and J by 2 bases, leaving 13 bases between them. Germline-derived CDR1 and CDR2 are SQVTM and ANQGSEA. This CDR3 spans 15 amino acids. The DNA of the CDR3 is TGCAGCGTTGAAGAGATGGGGGGACCACAAGAGACCCAGTACTTC. Encoded protein: CSVEEMGGPQETQYF.

This clonotype was counted a few times. V and J are TRBV5-1 and TRBJ2-3, with unresolved D. The CDR3 sequence is 14 residues long. Germline V gene sequence: CDR1 SGHRS, CDR2 YFSETQ. V lost 0 bases and J lost 4, with 9 bases in between. The CDR3 reads CASSLAGVADTQYF. DNA of the CDR3: TGCGCCAGCAGCTTGGCCGGCGTAGCAGATACGCAGTATTTT.

This clonotype was seen only a few times. The rearrangement links TRBV6-6 to TRBJ2-4, with D uncertain. The CDR3 loop spans 16 amino acids. V was trimmed by 6 bases and J by 0 bases, leaving 15 bases between them. Germline CDR1 reads MNHNY; CDR2 reads SVGAGI (reference sequence). The CDR3 sequence: CASRLKVALAKNIQYF. The CDR3 coding sequence is TGTGCCAGCAGGCTAAAAGTCGCCCTAGCCAAAAACATTCAGTACTTC.

The table lists this clonotype with many counts. The chain employs TRBV29-1 and TRBJ2-5, with D perhaps being TRBD1 or TRBD2 (5 bases each). The V end was cut by 5 bases, the J end by 4 bases, with 17 bases between. Germline assignment: CDR1 SQVTM and CDR2 ANQGSEA. The CDR3 loop spans 14 amino acids. CDR3 protein: CSVYQGAEGETQYF. CDR3 coding DNA: TGCAGCGTTTACCAGGGAGCTGAAGGAGAGACCCAGTACTTC.